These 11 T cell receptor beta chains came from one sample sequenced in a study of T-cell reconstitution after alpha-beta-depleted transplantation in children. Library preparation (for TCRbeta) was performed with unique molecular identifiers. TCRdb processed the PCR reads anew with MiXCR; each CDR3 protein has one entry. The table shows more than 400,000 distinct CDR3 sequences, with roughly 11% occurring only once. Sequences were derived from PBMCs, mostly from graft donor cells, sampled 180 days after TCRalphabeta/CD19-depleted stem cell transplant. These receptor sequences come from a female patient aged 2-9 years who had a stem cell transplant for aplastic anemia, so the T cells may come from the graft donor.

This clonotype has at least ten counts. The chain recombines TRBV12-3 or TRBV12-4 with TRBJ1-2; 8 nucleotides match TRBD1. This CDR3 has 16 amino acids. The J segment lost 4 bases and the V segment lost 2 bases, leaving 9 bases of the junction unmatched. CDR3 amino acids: CASSLPDRERAYGYTF. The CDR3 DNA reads TGTGCCAGCAGTTTACCGGACAGGGAACGGGCCTATGGCTACACCTTC.

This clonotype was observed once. The CDR3 sequence is CSLWTRCLVPTNEKLFF. As DNA, the CDR3 is TGCAGCCTATGGACACGGTGCCTTGTTCCAACTAATGAAAAACTGTTTTTT. The chain couples TRBV29-1 to TRBJ1-4; a possible D gene is TRBD1 (5 bases). The V gene's germline CDR1 is SQVTM and CDR2 ANQGSEA. The CDR3 has 17 amino acids. The ends were cut back, 8 bases at V and 0 bases at J, with 22 bases in the middle.

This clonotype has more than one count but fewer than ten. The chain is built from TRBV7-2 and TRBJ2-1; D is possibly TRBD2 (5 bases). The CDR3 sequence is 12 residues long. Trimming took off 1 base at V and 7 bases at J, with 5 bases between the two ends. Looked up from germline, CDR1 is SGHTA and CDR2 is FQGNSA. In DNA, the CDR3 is TGTGCCAGCAGCTTAGAGCGGAATGAGCAGTTCTTC. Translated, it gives CASSLERNEQFF.

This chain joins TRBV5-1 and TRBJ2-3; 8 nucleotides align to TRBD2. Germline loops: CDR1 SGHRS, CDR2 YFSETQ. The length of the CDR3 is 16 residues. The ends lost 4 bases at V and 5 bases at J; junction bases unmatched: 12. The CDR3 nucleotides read TGCGCCAGCAGCCCACTGACGACTAGCGTCATAGATACGCAGTATTTT. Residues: CASSPLTTSVIDTQYF. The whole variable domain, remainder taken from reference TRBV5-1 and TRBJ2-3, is KAGVTQTPRYLIKTRGQQVTLSCSPISGHRSVSWYQQTPGQGLQFLFEYFSETQRNKGNFPGRFSGRQFSNSRSEMNVSTLELGDSALYLCASSPLTTSVIDTQYFGPGTRLTVL.

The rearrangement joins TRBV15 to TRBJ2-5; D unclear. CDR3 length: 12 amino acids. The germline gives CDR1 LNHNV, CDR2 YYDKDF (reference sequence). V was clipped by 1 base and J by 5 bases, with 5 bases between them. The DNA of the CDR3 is TGTGCCACCAGCAGAGTGGGTGAGACCCAGTACTTC. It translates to CATSRVGETQYF. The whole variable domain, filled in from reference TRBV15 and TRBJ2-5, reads DAMVIQNPRYQVTQFGKPVTLSCSQTLNHNVMYWYQQKSSQAPKLLFHYYDKDFNNEADTPDNFQSRRPNTSFCFLDIRSPGLGDTAMYLCATSRVGETQYFGPGTRLLVL.

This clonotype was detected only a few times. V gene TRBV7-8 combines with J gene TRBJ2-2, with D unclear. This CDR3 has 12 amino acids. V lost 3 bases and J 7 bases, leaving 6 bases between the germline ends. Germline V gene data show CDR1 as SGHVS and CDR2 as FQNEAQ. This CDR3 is CASSLLIGELFF. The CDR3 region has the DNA TGTGCCAGCAGCTTGTTGATCGGGGAGCTGTTTTTT.

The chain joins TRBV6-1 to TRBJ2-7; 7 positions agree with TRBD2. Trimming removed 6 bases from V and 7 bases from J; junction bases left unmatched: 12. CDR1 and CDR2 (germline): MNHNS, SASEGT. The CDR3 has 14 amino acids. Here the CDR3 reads CASSPGGLSGEQYF. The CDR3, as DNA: TGTGCCAGCAGCCCCGGGGGGTTATCGGGGGAGCAGTACTTC.

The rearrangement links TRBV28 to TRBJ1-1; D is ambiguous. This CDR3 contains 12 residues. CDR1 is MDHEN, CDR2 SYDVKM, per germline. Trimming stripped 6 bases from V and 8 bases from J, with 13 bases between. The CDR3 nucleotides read TGTGCCAGCAGCAGACTCTGGGAGGAAGCTTTCTTT. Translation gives CASSRLWEEAFF. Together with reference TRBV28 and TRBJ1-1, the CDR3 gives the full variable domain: DVKVTQSSRYLVKRTGEKVFLECVQDMDHENMFWYRQDPGLGLRLIYFSYDVKMKEKGDIPEGYSVSREKKERFSLILESASTNQTSMYLCASSRLWEEAFFGQGTRLTVV.

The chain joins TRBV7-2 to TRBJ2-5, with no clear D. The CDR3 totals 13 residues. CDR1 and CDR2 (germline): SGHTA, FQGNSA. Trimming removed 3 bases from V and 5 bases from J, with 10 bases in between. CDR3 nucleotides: TGTGCCAGCAGCTTTCCTACCTTGGAGACCCAGTACTTC. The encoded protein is CASSFPTLETQYF.

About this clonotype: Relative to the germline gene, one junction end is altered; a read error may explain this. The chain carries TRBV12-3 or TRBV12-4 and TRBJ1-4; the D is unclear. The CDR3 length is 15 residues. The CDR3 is CASSFYFPHREELFF. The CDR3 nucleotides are TGTGCCAGCAGTTTCTACTTTCCGCACCGTGAAGAACTGTTTTTT.

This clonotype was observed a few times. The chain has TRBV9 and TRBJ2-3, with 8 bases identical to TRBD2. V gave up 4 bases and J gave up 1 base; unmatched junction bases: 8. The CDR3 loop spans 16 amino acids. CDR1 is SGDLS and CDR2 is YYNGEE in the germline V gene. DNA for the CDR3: TGTGCCAGCAGCCCTTTAGCGGGGACCCGCACAGATACGCAGTATTTT. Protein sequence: CASSPLAGTRTDTQYF.